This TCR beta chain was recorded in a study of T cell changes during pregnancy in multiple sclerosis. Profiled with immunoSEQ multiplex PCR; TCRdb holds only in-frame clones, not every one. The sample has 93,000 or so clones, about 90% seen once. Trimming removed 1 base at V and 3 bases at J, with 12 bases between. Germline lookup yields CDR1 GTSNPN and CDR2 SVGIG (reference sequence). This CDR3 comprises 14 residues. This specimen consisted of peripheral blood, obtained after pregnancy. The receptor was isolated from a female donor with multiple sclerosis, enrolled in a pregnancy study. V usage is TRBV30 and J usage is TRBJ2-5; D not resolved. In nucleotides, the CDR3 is TGTGCCTGGAGTGGCCCGGCCCTAGAAGAGACCCAGTACTTC. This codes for CAWSGPALEETQYF.